This entry lists 9 T cell receptor beta chains sequenced from one sample in a study of shared clonotypes between healthy human individuals. Libraries were prepared by immunoSEQ multiplex PCR; TCRdb keeps only in-frame clonotypes and omits some of them. The data show roughly 490,000 clones, with about 80% seen just once and over 9.5% held by the top ten. The sequenced sample consisted of PBMCs. The source of these receptors is a woman between 40 and 50 years old in good health. Some clones in this sample may be carry-over from other donors' samples.

This clone appeared many times. The CDR3 DNA follows: TGTGCCAGTAAAATACAGGGTGCCGACACCGGGGAGCTGTTTTTT. The encoded protein is CASKIQGADTGELFF. J is TRBJ2-2 and V is TRBV19; D may be TRBD1 (6 bases). The CDR3 is made up of 15 amino acids. V gave up 7 bases and J gave up 3 bases, with 15 bases separating them. Germline lookup yields CDR1 LNHDA and CDR2 SQIVND (reference sequence).

This sequence joins TRBV28 and TRBJ2-1; TRBD1 aligns across 7 bases. V trimming: 5 bases; J trimming: 6 bases; junction bases outside the gene matches: 10. The CDR3 has 15 amino acids. Germline lookup yields CDR1 MDHEN and CDR2 SYDVKM. The CDR3 nucleotides are TGTGCCAGCAGTCCTCGACAGGGCTCGGGCAATGAGCAGTTCTTC. Amino acid sequence: CASSPRQGSGNEQFF.

The rearrangement links TRBV5-1 to TRBJ2-1; TRBD2 matches 15 bases. Trimming removed 2 bases from V and 0 bases from J; junction bases left unmatched: 6. Germline CDR1 and CDR2: SGHRS and YFSETQ. CDR3 length: 19 amino acids. Here the CDR3 reads CASSLRTSGRVSSYNEQFF. Written as DNA, the CDR3 is TGCGCCAGCAGCTTACGGACTAGCGGGAGGGTCAGCTCCTACAATGAGCAGTTCTTC.

The gene calls are TRBV4-2 and TRBJ2-1; 8 bases align to TRBD2. The V and J ends lost 5 bases and 9 bases, in that order; junction bases with no gene match: 9. The CDR3 sequence is 14 residues long. Germline assignment: CDR1 LGHNA and CDR2 YNFKEQ. The CDR3 sequence is CASSFSGTLGEQFF. The CDR3 bases are TGTGCCAGCAGCTTTAGCGGGACCCTCGGTGAGCAGTTCTTC.

The chain uses TRBV7-9 and TRBJ2-7; TRBD2 aligns across 8 bases. The CDR3 contains 17 residues. Germline values: CDR1 SEHNR, CDR2 FQNEAQ (reference sequence). The junction had 14 bases not matched to a gene; V was cut back by 2 bases and J by 5 bases. The CDR3 region has the DNA TGTGCCAGCAGCTTAACAGGGAAGGGAGGTAGCGGGAACGAGCAGTACTTC. Protein: CASSLTGKGGSGNEQYF.

The chain links TRBV5-1 to TRBJ1-4; TRBD1 matches at 8 bases. In germline, CDR1 is SGHRS, CDR2 YFSETQ. There are 15 residues in the CDR3. Trimming at V came to 3 bases and at J to 6 bases, leaving 7 bases not matched to a gene. The CDR3 loop reads CASSSSRQGHEKLFF. The CDR3, as DNA: TGCGCCAGCAGCTCTTCACGACAGGGGCATGAAAAACTGTTTTTT.

There are a few counts of this clone. The chain employs TRBV16 and TRBJ2-2, with 9 positions matching TRBD2. CDR1 is KGHSY, CDR2 FQNENV, per germline. This CDR3 region has 16 residues. V was pared by 2 bases and J by 4 bases, with 5 bases of the junction left unmatched. CDR3 loop: CASSQPLAGSTGELFF. DNA for the CDR3: TGTGCCAGCAGCCAACCCCTAGCGGGAAGCACCGGGGAGCTGTTTTTT.

This clone was observed a few times. This sequence joins TRBV5-3 and TRBJ1-1; D is unresolved. TRBV5-3 is an ORF, with its function uncertain. V lost 6 bases and J lost 0, with 15 bases in between. This CDR3 has 15 residues. CDR3 amino acids: CARTSGKPMNTEAFF. The CDR3 DNA follows: TGTGCCAGAACCTCCGGGAAGCCAATGAACACTGAAGCTTTCTTT.

V usage is TRBV18 and J usage is TRBJ2-1; TRBD2 aligns across 12 bases. This CDR3 has 17 residues. The V gene's germline CDR1 is KGHSH and CDR2 LQKENI. V lost 3 bases and J lost 9; bases outside the gene matches: 12. CDR3 DNA sequence: TGTGCCAGCTCACCTTCTACTAGCGGGAGGTTTACTGCTGAGCAGTTCTTC. This sequence encodes CASSPSTSGRFTAEQFF.